The 9 T cell receptor beta chains below all came from one sample that was sequenced in a study of beta chain features in type 1 diabetes. Study-level points and caveats: Researchers report that Type 1 diabetes patients had moderately but significantly shorter TCRB CDR3s across all four CD4+ subsets.

Their target antigens are unknown. Of the isolated RNA, all was reverse transcribed, and so the sequenced material was expressed TCRB transcripts. Measured with immunoSEQ multiplex PCR; TCRdb has only the in-frame clones, and not every one. The table records roughly 400,000 clones, around 10% of them present only once. Sequences were obtained from central memory CD4+ T cells from blood. The source of these receptors is a man aged 25 to 40 with type 1 diabetes.

This chain joins TRBV28 and TRBJ2-7; 9 bases are a match to TRBD2. Germline CDR1 and CDR2: MDHEN and SYDVKM. V gave up 3 bases and J gave up 7 bases; unmatched junction bases: 13. The CDR3 contains 16 residues. The CDR3 DNA is TGTGCCAGCAGTTTTCGTCTCGGGCTAGCGGGAAATGAGCAGTACTTC. It codes for CASSFRLGLAGNEQYF.

This clone has just a few counts. This chain connects TRBV11-3 to TRBJ2-1, with 7 bases aligning to TRBD1. Germline assignment: CDR1 SGHNT and CDR2 YENEEA. After removal of 4 bases from V and 9 bases from J, the junction contained 9 bases not matched to a gene. This CDR3 has 14 residues. CDR3 sequence reads: CASSSRDSNVEQFF. The CDR3 nucleotides read TGTGCCAGCAGCTCCCGGGACAGCAACGTTGAGCAGTTCTTC.

The V call is TRBV2, the J call TRBJ2-7; D is unresolved. Germline CDR1 is SNHLY and CDR2 is FYNNEI. This CDR3 is built from 13 residues. With 2 bases removed from V and 3 bases from J, the gap between germline ends came to 8 bases. CDR3 residues: CASSERSGYEQYF. The CDR3 coding sequence is TGTGCCAGCAGTGAACGCTCGGGCTACGAGCAGTACTTC.

This clone was counted only a few times. The chain links TRBV30 to TRBJ2-7; no clear D. Germline CDR1 reads GTSNPN; CDR2 reads SVGIG (reference sequence). The CDR3 loop spans 12 amino acids. The V end was cut by 0 bases, the J end by 2 bases, with 5 bases between. This chain's CDR3 is CAWSVMAYEQYF. The DNA for the CDR3 is TGTGCCTGGAGTGTAATGGCCTACGAGCAGTACTTC.

V gene TRBV6-1 combines with J gene TRBJ2-7; 7 nucleotides line up with TRBD1. The CDR3 is 15 residues long. The trim removed 4 bases at V and 2 bases at J, leaving 8 bases unmatched. CDR1 and CDR2 (germline): MNHNS, SASEGT. In nucleotides, the CDR3 is TGTGCCAGCAGTGGACTGGGACAGCATACCTACGAGCAGTACTTC. As protein: CASSGLGQHTYEQYF.

This clone was picked up a small number of times. The chain couples TRBV2 to TRBJ2-7; D is possibly TRBD1 (5 bases). The germline V gene has CDR1 SNHLY and CDR2 FYNNEI. V gave up 4 bases and J gave up 0 bases, with 13 bases separating them. The CDR3 length is 15 residues. The CDR3 spells CASSGGGTNSYEQYF. CDR3 nucleotides: TGTGCCAGCAGTGGGGGCGGAACGAACTCCTACGAGCAGTACTTC.

V and J are TRBV6-1 and TRBJ1-5, with D unclear. CDR1 MNHNS and CDR2 SASEGT come from the germline V gene. This CDR3 region has 12 residues. Between the trimmed V and J ends, which lost 5 bases and 7 bases, there was a span of 9 bases. The CDR3 DNA is TGTGCCAGCAGTCTTGCGGGGCAGCCCCAGCATTTT. It translates to CASSLAGQPQHF.

The chain joins TRBV7-2 to TRBJ1-5, with D perhaps TRBD1 (5 bases). V was clipped by 1 base and J by 7 bases, with 14 bases between them. Germline loops: CDR1 SGHTA, CDR2 FQGNSA. CDR3 length: 15 amino acids. The CDR3 sequence is CASSLDGGGLQPQHF. CDR3 sequence (DNA): TGTGCCAGCAGCTTAGATGGGGGGGGGTTGCAGCCCCAGCATTTT.

This clone was detected a few times. V usage is TRBV9 and J usage is TRBJ2-1; tentative D call: TRBD1 (6 bases). Germline V gene lookup returns CDR1 SGDLS and CDR2 YYNGEE. The CDR3 loop spans 16 amino acids. V dropped 9 bases and J dropped 9 bases, with 28 bases sitting between them. CDR3 in amino acids: CAINQGPFFLGGEQFF. CDR3 sequence (DNA): TGTGCCATCAATCAGGGTCCCTTCTTCTTAGGGGGTGAGCAGTTCTTC.